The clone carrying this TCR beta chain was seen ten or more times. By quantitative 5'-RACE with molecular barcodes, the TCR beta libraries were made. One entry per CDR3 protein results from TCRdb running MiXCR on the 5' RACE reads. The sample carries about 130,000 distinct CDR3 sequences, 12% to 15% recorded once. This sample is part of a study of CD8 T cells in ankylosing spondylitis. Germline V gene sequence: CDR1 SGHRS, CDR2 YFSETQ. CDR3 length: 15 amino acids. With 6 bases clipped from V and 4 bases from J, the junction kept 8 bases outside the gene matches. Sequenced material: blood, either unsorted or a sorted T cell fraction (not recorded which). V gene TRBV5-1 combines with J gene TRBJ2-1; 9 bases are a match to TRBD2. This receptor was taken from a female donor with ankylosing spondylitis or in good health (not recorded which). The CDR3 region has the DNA TGCGCCAGCATGAAGGCTAGCGGGGCGTACAATGAGCAGTTCTTC. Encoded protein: CASMKASGAYNEQFF.